The 26 T cell receptor beta chains given below trace back to one sample, sequenced in a study of blood T cell repertoires in COVID-19. Repertoires were generated with immunoSEQ multiplex PCR, while TCRdb's copy carries only in-frame clones and drops some. The sample yields 50,000 to 65,000 clones, approximately 81% seen once. The sequenced sample was peripheral blood. The receptors here all came from a man in his sixties with COVID-19, enrolled during active disease.

This clone was observed a single time. V usage is TRBV19 and J usage is TRBJ1-1; D ambiguous. Between the trimmed V and J ends, which lost 4 bases and 1 base, there was a span of 10 bases. CDR3 size: 14 residues. Germline loops: CDR1 LNHDA, CDR2 SQIVND (reference sequence). The CDR3 region is CASSTTWANTEAFF. CDR3 bases: TGTGCCAGTAGTACGACATGGGCGAACACTGAAGCTTTCTTT.

The rearrangement links TRBV6-5 to TRBJ1-2; no firm D call. The germline gives CDR1 MNHEY, CDR2 SVGAGI. The CDR3 consists of 15 residues. The V end lost 6 bases, the J end lost 4 bases, and 18 bases lay between the germline ends. The CDR3 nucleotides read TGTGCCAGCAGGCCAACCTCTACCCCATTCTATGGCTACACCTTC. Amino acid sequence: CASRPTSTPFYGYTF.

The J gene is TRBJ1-2, the V gene TRBV7-2; the D gene is possibly TRBD1 (5 bases). The CDR3 extends over 14 amino acids. V was shortened by 5 bases and J by 3 bases, with 13 bases between the two germline ends. The germline V gene has CDR1 SGHTA and CDR2 FQGNSA. CDR3 bases: TGTGCCAGCAGCCCCGCCTTGACAGACTATGGCTACACCTTC. Translation: CASSPALTDYGYTF.

This clone has more than one count but fewer than ten. The CDR3 here is CATPLRAAPFWTEQFF. The CDR3 DNA reads as TGTGCCACCCCCCTGAGGGCAGCTCCCTTTTGGACTGAGCAGTTCTTC. The chain joins TRBV28 to TRBJ2-1, with D tentatively TRBD2 (5 bases). This CDR3 spans 16 amino acids. The germline V gene encodes CDR1 MDHEN and CDR2 SYDVKM. Trimming stripped 10 bases from V and 9 bases from J, with 28 bases between.

The genes are TRBV5-1 and TRBJ2-1; 10 bases align to TRBD1. This CDR3 contains 16 residues. Germline V gives CDR1 SGHRS, CDR2 YFSETQ. J gave up 7 bases and V 0 bases, and 7 bases lay outside the gene matches. The CDR3 region is CASSLAAGQGRNEQFF. The CDR3 DNA is TGCGCCAGCAGCTTGGCTGCGGGACAGGGGAGGAATGAGCAGTTCTTC.

This clone was seen only a few times. This chain joins TRBV7-9 and TRBJ1-6; possible D gene TRBD1, 5 bases. Germline CDR1 is SEHNR and CDR2 is FQNEAQ (reference sequence). This CDR3 is 13 amino acids long. V lost 7 bases, J lost 7 bases, and 11 bases lay in between. CDR3 region: CASTWGGNSPLHF. In DNA, the CDR3 is TGTGCCAGCACGTGGGGGGGGAATTCACCCCTCCACTTT.

This chain links TRBV7-6 with TRBJ1-5, with TRBD1 identical over 9 bases. The V gene end was trimmed by 1 base and the J gene end by 1 base; junction bases not matched to a gene: 17. Germline CDR1 reads SGHVS; CDR2 reads FNYEAQ. The CDR3 length is 21 residues. The CDR3 protein is CASSLGGWGDRDCRSNQPQHF. The CDR3 DNA sequence: TGTGCCAGCAGCTTAGGAGGTTGGGGGGACAGGGATTGTAGGAGCAATCAGCCCCAGCATTTT.

To note about this clone: This clone may be a read error of a much larger clone one base away. The identical CDR3 is also encoded by other nucleotide sequences in the sample. The V gene is TRBV7-3, the J gene TRBJ2-1, with 10 bases fitting TRBD2. This CDR3 has 15 amino acids. Germline V gene lookup returns CDR1 SGHTA and CDR2 FQGTGA. J lost 7 bases, V lost 5 bases, and 8 bases had no gene match. The CDR3 DNA reads as TGTGCCAGCAGCCCTCTAGCGGGAGTATATAATGAGCAGTTCTTC. Translating gives CASSPLAGVYNEQFF.

CDR3: CASSDQAPDIQYF. The CDR3 nucleotides are TGTGCCAGCAGCGACCAGGCCCCGGACATTCAGTACTTC. The chain couples TRBV3-1 (or the pseudogene TRBV3-2) to TRBJ2-4; no reliable D call. The CDR3 contains 13 residues. V was clipped by 5 bases and J by 8 bases, with 13 bases between them. Germline V gene data show CDR1 as LGHDT and CDR2 as YNNKEL (reference sequence).

The chain links TRBV19 to TRBJ2-1, with D possibly TRBD2 on 6 matching bases. The CDR3 spans 15 residues. Germline V gene data show CDR1 as LNHDA and CDR2 as SQIVND (reference sequence). The V and J ends lost 2 bases and 4 bases respectively, with 12 bases between them. The CDR3 DNA is TGTGCCAGTAGTATACAACTAGCAACGTACAATGAGCAGTTCTTC. Its translation: CASSIQLATYNEQFF.

This chain uses TRBV7-9 with TRBJ1-2, with a tentative D call TRBD1 (5 bases). The CDR3 consists of 15 residues. V lost 5 bases to trimming and J lost 2 bases, with 15 bases between them. CDR1 and CDR2 from the germline V gene are SEHNR and FQNEAQ (reference sequence). The CDR3 nucleotides read TGTGCCAGCAGCCCAACCACAGGCCGAAACTATGGCTACACCTTC. Its translation: CASSPTTGRNYGYTF. Combining the CDR3 with reference TRBV7-9 and TRBJ1-2 gives the whole variable domain DTGVSQNPRHKITKRGQNVTFRCDPISEHNRLYWYRQTLGQGPEFLTYFQNEAQLEKSRLLSDRFSAERPKGSFSTLEIQRTEQGDSAMYLCASSPTTGRNYGYTFGSGTRLTVV.

The chain employs TRBV27 and TRBJ2-1; 16 bases line up with TRBD2. The germline V gene has CDR1 MNHEY and CDR2 SMNVEV (reference sequence). This CDR3 spans 18 amino acids. The V gene end was trimmed by 2 bases and the J gene end by 4 bases; junction bases not matched to a gene: 5. The CDR3 nucleotides are TGTGCCAGCAGTTTAAAACCGGGACTAGCGGGAGGGTACAATGAGCAGTTCTTC. Translated: CASSLKPGLAGGYNEQFF.

This sequence joins TRBV5-1 and TRBJ1-5; 7 positions agree with TRBD1. Germline CDR1 SGHRS, CDR2 YFSETQ. V trimming: 4 bases; J trimming: 2 bases; junction bases outside the gene matches: 9. The CDR3 runs 16 residues. Here the CDR3 reads CASSPTTGFRNQPQHF. The CDR3 coding sequence is TGCGCCAGCAGCCCTACGACAGGGTTTCGCAATCAGCCCCAGCATTTT.

This chain connects TRBV5-1 to TRBJ2-5, with TRBD1 as a possible D gene (6 bases). Trimming removed 3 bases from V and 0 bases from J, with 18 bases in between. The CDR3 totals 17 residues. Per the germline V gene, CDR1 is SGHRS and CDR2 is YFSETQ. CDR3 sequence: CASSSNPAGDNQETQYF. The CDR3 DNA follows: TGCGCCAGCAGCTCCAATCCGGCCGGGGACAACCAAGAGACCCAGTACTTC.

The rearrangement links TRBV30 to TRBJ1-3; a possible D gene is TRBD1 (5 bases). Between the trimmed V and J ends, which lost 2 bases and 0 bases, there was a span of 8 bases. This CDR3 is 14 amino acids long. CDR1 and CDR2 from the germline V gene are GTSNPN and SVGIG (reference sequence). The CDR3 loop reads CAWSIGVSGNTIYF. CDR3 DNA sequence: TGTGCCTGGAGTATAGGGGTCTCTGGAAACACCATATATTTT.

This chain connects TRBV2 to TRBJ2-7; 10 bases are a match to TRBD2. CDR1 is SNHLY, CDR2 FYNNEI, per germline. V lost 7 bases, J lost 6 bases, and 9 bases stayed unmatched. The length of the CDR3 is 14 residues. The CDR3 nucleotides are TGTGCCAGCAACTCTCTAGCGGGGGAAAGCGAGCAGTACTTC. Protein product: CASNSLAGESEQYF.

This clone was found once. The CDR3 loop reads CASSGAPKRSTDTQYF. The CDR3 region has the DNA TGTGCCAGCTCAGGCGCCCCAAAGCGAAGCACAGATACGCAGTATTTT. The chain couples TRBV18 to TRBJ2-3; no definite D call. Germline CDR1 is KGHSH and CDR2 is LQKENI. The CDR3 sequence is 16 residues long. Trimming removed 5 bases at V and 0 bases at J, with 15 bases between.

The rearrangement links TRBV12-5 to TRBJ2-1; D may be TRBD1 (5 bases). The V gene's germline CDR1 is LGHNT and CDR2 FRNRAP. CDR3 length: 14 residues. Trimming left V 7 bases short and J 4 bases short, with 14 bases between. CDR3 residues: CASDSPGRYNEQFF. CDR3 DNA sequence: TGTGCTAGTGACTCGCCAGGGCGGTACAATGAGCAGTTCTTC.

This chain uses TRBV6-2 or TRBV6-3 with TRBJ2-7, with TRBD2 matching over 12 bases. The germline CDR1 and CDR2 sequences are MNHEY and SVGEGT. The CDR3 is made up of 17 amino acids. V was clipped by 6 bases and J by 0 bases; unmatched bases: 9. CDR3 region: CASSSERTSGASYEQYF. The CDR3 DNA reads TGTGCCAGCAGCTCCGAACGGACTAGCGGGGCCTCCTACGAGCAGTACTTC.

The chain combines TRBV2 with TRBJ2-3; 9 bases fit TRBD1. Germline V gene lookup returns CDR1 SNHLY and CDR2 FYNNEI. The CDR3 length is 17 residues. V dropped 0 bases and J dropped 1; count of bases not matched to a gene: 5. The CDR3 reads CASSEALQGAGTDTQYF. The CDR3, as DNA: TGTGCCAGCAGTGAAGCCTTACAGGGGGCGGGCACAGATACGCAGTATTTT.

V and J are TRBV9 and TRBJ1-6; D remains unclear. The CDR3 extends over 13 amino acids. V was pared by 7 bases and J by 5 bases, with 10 bases between. Germline V gene lookup returns CDR1 SGDLS and CDR2 YYNGEE. Written as DNA, the CDR3 is TGTGCCAGCGGACTACGGAATAATTCACCCCTCCACTTT. Amino acids: CASGLRNNSPLHF.

The chain joins TRBV9 to TRBJ1-4, with D tentatively TRBD1 (6 bases). The germline V and J ends were trimmed by 3 bases and 6 bases, with 18 bases remaining between them. CDR3 size: 16 residues. CDR1 and CDR2 from the germline V gene are SGDLS and YYNGEE. CDR3 sequence reads: CASSGGTPSGYEKLFF. CDR3 DNA: TGTGCCAGCAGCGGGGGGACACCTTCCGGGTATGAAAAACTGTTTTTT.

This clone has only a few counts. The chain uses TRBV19 and TRBJ1-5, with 7 bases fitting TRBD1. CDR1 and CDR2 (germline): LNHDA, SQIVND (reference sequence). The CDR3 length is 17 residues. Trimming removed 5 bases from V and 0 bases from J; junction bases left unmatched: 10. CDR3 loop: CASSAWTGDHSNQPQHF. The CDR3 region has the DNA TGTGCCAGTAGTGCATGGACAGGTGACCATAGCAATCAGCCCCAGCATTTT.

The J gene is TRBJ1-4, the V gene TRBV14, with a possible D match to TRBD1 (5 bases). V was clipped by 8 bases and J by 3 bases, with 10 bases between them. CDR1 is SGHDN and CDR2 is FVKESK in the germline V gene. CDR3 length equals 13 residues. The CDR3 is CASGDSPNEKLFF. The CDR3 nucleotides read TGTGCCAGCGGCGACAGTCCTAATGAAAAACTGTTTTTT.

This chain uses TRBV9 with TRBJ2-1; 7 nucleotides match TRBD2. The CDR3 is made up of 18 amino acids. Trimming at V came to 4 bases and at J to 6 bases, leaving 19 bases not matched to a gene. The germline CDR1 and CDR2 sequences are SGDLS and YYNGEE. The CDR3 nucleotides are TGTGCCAGCAGCCGCTTTGGAGTCGCGGCGGGAGCGGGCAATGAGCAGTTCTTC. It specifies CASSRFGVAAGAGNEQFF.

The chain employs TRBV30 and TRBJ2-3; D not certain. Germline loops: CDR1 GTSNPN, CDR2 SVGIG (reference sequence). Trimming removed 4 bases from V and 4 bases from J, with 12 bases in between. The CDR3 consists of 13 residues. Here the CDR3 DNA reads TGTGCCTGGACAACTATTGCCGCAGATACGCAGTATTTT. Protein product: CAWTTIAADTQYF.